These 6 T cell receptor beta chains originate from one sample sequenced in a study of T cell repertoires in cytomegalovirus infection. The antigens for these receptors are not known. In TCRdb, the reads were re-called with MiXCR into one record per CDR3 protein. The repertoire holds around 230,000 distinct CDR3 sequences, about 38% seen once, with approximately 59% in the top ten. The sample here was CD8+ T cells from cultured PBMCs, taken from culture after CMV antigen stimulation. The receptors were gathered from a human donor in good health (CMV status not recorded). Some clones in this sample may be carry-over from other donors' samples.

This clonotype was detected a few times. V usage is TRBV15 and J usage is TRBJ2-3; the D gene is possibly TRBD2 (6 bases). The germline gives CDR1 LNHNV, CDR2 YYDKDF (reference sequence). The CDR3 totals 17 residues. V was cut by 1 base and J by 2 bases, with 16 bases left in between. The CDR3 DNA sequence: TGTGCCACCAGCAGAGTTATGGTTCTAGCGCTCACAGATACGCAGTATTTT. Protein: CATSRVMVLALTDTQYF.

The chain has TRBV29-1 and TRBJ2-6; TRBD1 is a possible D gene (6 bases). The CDR3 extends over 16 amino acids. From germline, CDR1 is SQVTM and CDR2 ANQGSEA. Trimming left V 1 base short and J 0 bases short, with 10 bases between. The CDR3 protein is CSVEGGLNSGANVLTF. The CDR3 region has the DNA TGCAGCGTTGAAGGGGGGCTGAACTCTGGGGCCAACGTCCTGACTTTC.

This chain connects TRBV14 to TRBJ2-5; 7 nucleotides match TRBD2. The V segment lost 2 bases and the J segment 0 bases; nucleotides outside the gene matches: 6. The CDR3 is made up of 16 amino acids. Germline V lookup: CDR1 SGHDN, CDR2 FVKESK. This CDR3 is CASSQRQGGYQETQYF. CDR3 sequence (DNA): TGTGCCAGCAGCCAACGCCAGGGAGGGTACCAAGAGACCCAGTACTTC.

The genes are TRBV2 and TRBJ2-4; 7 nucleotides align to TRBD1. The germline CDR1 and CDR2 sequences are SNHLY and FYNNEI. J lost 4 bases, V lost 1 base, and 10 bases had no gene match. The CDR3 consists of 17 residues. This CDR3 is CASSEVEGGSRKNIQYF. The CDR3 DNA reads TGTGCCAGCAGTGAAGTCGAAGGGGGCTCTCGGAAAAACATTCAGTACTTC.

This clonotype was counted once. The genes are TRBV27 and TRBJ1-4, with 8 bases lining up with TRBD1. Germline V gene data show CDR1 as MNHEY and CDR2 as SMNVEV (reference sequence). The CDR3 extends over 13 amino acids. Trimming cost V 6 bases and J 7 bases; bases outside gene matches: 4. The CDR3 sequence: CASSGQGREKLFF. CDR3 bases: TGTGCCAGCAGCGGACAGGGACGTGAAAAACTGTTTTTT.

This clonotype was counted a few times. In DNA, the CDR3 is TGTGCCAGCAGCTCCCGGACAGGGGGCCGAGGTGAGCAGTTCTTC. This translates into CASSSRTGGRGEQFF. The chain recombines TRBV11-3 with TRBJ2-1, with 11 bases that match TRBD1. CDR1 and CDR2 from the germline V gene are SGHNT and YENEEA. This CDR3 contains 15 residues. V lost 4 bases to trimming and J lost 9 bases; unmatched junction nucleotides: 8. The whole variable domain, filled in from reference TRBV11-3 and TRBJ2-1, reads EAGVVQSPRYKIIEKKQPVAFWCNPISGHNTLYWYLQNLGQGPELLIRYENEEAVDDSQLPKDRFSAERLKGVDSTLKIQPAELGDSAVYLCASSSRTGGRGEQFFGPGTRLTVL.